This passage covers 21 T cell receptor beta chains from one sample sequenced in a study of neoadjuvant anti-PD-1 for oral cavity cancer. The method was immunoSEQ multiplex PCR; TCRdb's version includes in-frame clones alone and lacks a portion of them. The table includes about 14,000 clones, approximately 70% detected once. Time point indicated: after neoadjuvant nivolumab, at surgical resection. This sample comprised PBMCs, obtained after nivolumab (anti-PD-1) treatment. The receptors here all came from a person between 40 and 85 years old with oral cavity squamous cell carcinoma.

The chain has TRBV5-1 and TRBJ2-3, with no clear D. Trimming pared 0 bases from V and 0 bases from J, leaving 8 bases between. CDR3 size: 15 residues. Germline V CDR1 and CDR2: SGHRS, YFSETQ. CDR3 amino acids: CASSLDGTSTDTQYF. In DNA, the CDR3 is TGCGCCAGCAGCTTGGACGGAACTAGCACAGATACGCAGTATTTT. The whole variable domain, filled in from reference TRBV5-1 and TRBJ2-3, reads KAGVTQTPRYLIKTRGQQVTLSCSPISGHRSVSWYQQTPGQGLQFLFEYFSETQRNKGNFPGRFSGRQFSNSRSEMNVSTLELGDSALYLCASSLDGTSTDTQYFGPGTRLTVL.

This clone is a singleton in its sample. The V gene is TRBV27, the J gene TRBJ1-1, with 9 bases matching TRBD1. The CDR3 contains 13 residues. CDR1 and CDR2 from the germline V gene are MNHEY and SMNVEV (reference sequence). Trimming at V came to 5 bases and at J to 8 bases, leaving 6 bases not matched to a gene. CDR3 DNA: TGTGCCAGCAGTCCCGGACAGGGGATCGAAGCTTTCTTT. This sequence encodes CASSPGQGIEAFF.

The chain employs TRBV30 and TRBJ2-3, with D perhaps matching TRBD1 (6 bases). Germline assignment: CDR1 GTSNPN and CDR2 SVGIG (reference sequence). The ends were cut back, 3 bases at V and 0 bases at J, with 16 bases in the middle. The CDR3 has 16 residues. The DNA for the CDR3 is TGTGCCTGGAGAAGGGTCTTCAGGGGAAGCACAGATACGCAGTATTTT. Protein product: CAWRRVFRGSTDTQYF.

The chain uses TRBV9 and TRBJ2-5, with D perhaps matching TRBD1 (6 bases). The CDR3 contains 15 residues. V lost 0 bases, J lost 3 bases, and 12 bases lay in between. Looked up from germline, CDR1 is SGDLS and CDR2 is YYNGEE. The CDR3 spells CASSVGTATKETQYF. CDR3 DNA sequence: TGTGCCAGCAGCGTAGGGACAGCGACAAAAGAGACCCAGTACTTC.

This clone was picked up a small number of times. The CDR3: CASSTQGGGEKLFF. CDR3 coding DNA: TGTGCCAGTAGTACCCAGGGAGGAGGAGAAAAACTGTTTTTT. The chain links TRBV19 to TRBJ1-4; a weak D match, TRBD1 (5 bases). V lost 4 bases to trimming and J lost 8 bases, with 14 bases between them. CDR1 and CDR2 from the germline V gene are LNHDA and SQIVND (reference sequence). The CDR3 sequence is 14 residues long. The variable domain in full, completed from reference TRBV19 and TRBJ1-4, reads DGGITQSPKYLFRKEGQNVTLSCEQNLNHDAMYWYRQDPGQGLRLIYYSQIVNDFQKGDIAEGYSVSREKKESFPLTVTSAQKNPTAFYLCASSTQGGGEKLFFGSGTQLSVL.

The chain carries TRBV19 and TRBJ1-5; TRBD1 might be the D (5 bases). Germline-derived CDR1 and CDR2 are LNHDA and SQIVND (reference sequence). V lost 0 bases and J lost 0, with 9 bases in between. The CDR3 is 16 amino acids. The CDR3 is CASSIESQGSNQPQHF. The DNA for the CDR3 is TGTGCCAGTAGTATAGAATCTCAGGGTAGCAATCAGCCCCAGCATTTT.

The chain carries TRBV7-6 and TRBJ2-3; no clear D gene. Germline V CDR1 and CDR2: SGHVS, FNYEAQ. The CDR3 has 14 residues. The germline V and J ends were trimmed by 0 bases and 2 bases, with 6 bases remaining between them. CDR3 amino acids: CASSLAQLTDTQYF. CDR3 sequence (DNA): TGTGCCAGCAGCTTAGCACAGCTCACAGATACGCAGTATTTT.

The V and J genes are TRBV9 and TRBJ1-1, with 8 positions matching TRBD1. The V gene's germline CDR1 is SGDLS and CDR2 YYNGEE. The CDR3 loop spans 16 amino acids. With 4 bases clipped from V and 0 bases from J, the junction kept 8 bases outside the gene matches. The CDR3 DNA reads as TGTGCCAGCAGCCTCTCCCCGACAGGGGTGAACACTGAAGCTTTCTTT. Its translation is CASSLSPTGVNTEAFF.

A single count supports this clone. V and J are TRBV27 and TRBJ2-7; the match to TRBD2 covers 9 bases. Germline trimming cut 3 bases from V and 5 bases from J; bases unmatched to any gene: 8. In germline, CDR1 is MNHEY, CDR2 SMNVEV (reference sequence). The CDR3 totals 15 residues. The CDR3 loop is CASSFSGGGFHEQYF. CDR3 nucleotide sequence: TGTGCCAGCAGTTTTAGCGGGGGAGGGTTCCACGAGCAGTACTTC.

DNA of the CDR3: TGTGCCAGCAGTCCCCTTAGCGGGAGGGAAGGGAATGAGCAGTTCTTC. As protein: CASSPLSGREGNEQFF. This chain links TRBV27 with TRBJ2-1, with 11 bases that match TRBD2. Germline V gives CDR1 MNHEY, CDR2 SMNVEV (reference sequence). Trimming at V came to 5 bases and at J to 7 bases, leaving 10 bases not matched to a gene. This CDR3 has 16 residues.

This rearrangement joins TRBV6-1 to TRBJ1-2; 9 bases align to TRBD1. This CDR3 comprises 12 residues. CDR1 is MNHNS and CDR2 is SASEGT in the germline V gene. V lost 11 bases and J lost 8; bases outside the gene matches: 9. CDR3 sequence: CAGGQGTSGYTF. The CDR3 DNA follows: TGTGCCGGAGGACAGGGGACTTCGGGCTACACCTTC.

J is TRBJ1-5 and V is TRBV25-1; D not resolved. The ends were cut back, 3 bases at V and 3 bases at J, with 6 bases in the middle. The CDR3 contains 13 residues. Germline V gene lookup returns CDR1 MGHDK and CDR2 SYGVNS. The CDR3 bases are TGTGCCAGCAGTGAGGGGTACAATCAGCCCCAGCATTTT. As protein: CASSEGYNQPQHF.

This clone was seen just once. The chain carries TRBV5-1 and TRBJ2-3; weak D call: TRBD1 (6 bases). The CDR3 sequence is 15 residues long. The V and J ends lost 3 bases and 1 base respectively, with 12 bases between them. The germline V gene has CDR1 SGHRS and CDR2 YFSETQ. The CDR3 here is CASSWTEGGTDTQYF. CDR3 nucleotides: TGCGCCAGCAGCTGGACAGAGGGAGGCACAGATACGCAGTATTTT. The full variable domain, completed using reference TRBV5-1 and TRBJ2-3, is KAGVTQTPRYLIKTRGQQVTLSCSPISGHRSVSWYQQTPGQGLQFLFEYFSETQRNKGNFPGRFSGRQFSNSRSEMNVSTLELGDSALYLCASSWTEGGTDTQYFGPGTRLTVL.

V is TRBV5-6 and J is TRBJ2-1; 13 bases match TRBD2. The CDR3 length is 13 residues. After removal of 4 bases from V and 13 bases from J, the junction contained 5 bases not matched to a gene. CDR1 is SGHDT, CDR2 YYEEEE, per germline. The CDR3 DNA sequence: TGTGCCAGCAGCCCCTGGACTAGCGGGAGTCAGTTCTTC. It specifies CASSPWTSGSQFF.

The chain combines TRBV19 with TRBJ2-1; 8 bases fit TRBD2. V lost 3 bases and J lost 4; bases outside the gene matches: 11. Germline loops: CDR1 LNHDA, CDR2 SQIVND (reference sequence). The length of the CDR3 is 17 residues. The CDR3 loop is CASSIGTGTRIYNEQFF. The DNA of the CDR3 is TGTGCCAGTAGTATTGGTACCGGGACTAGGATATACAATGAGCAGTTCTTC.

V gene TRBV5-1 combines with J gene TRBJ1-4, with D possibly being TRBD1 (6 bases). The CDR3 loop spans 16 amino acids. The V and J ends lost 0 bases and 7 bases respectively, with 16 bases between them. The V gene's germline CDR1 is SGHRS and CDR2 YFSETQ. CDR3 bases: TGCGCCAGCAGCTTGGCCTCCAGGGGAACGGGTGAAAAACTGTTTTTT. Its translation: CASSLASRGTGEKLFF.

The CDR3 DNA reads as TGTGCCAGCAGCTTAAGAGGGAGCTATGGCTACACCTTC. Translation: CASSLRGSYGYTF. V usage is TRBV7-2 and J usage is TRBJ1-2; D uncertain. Trimming removed 2 bases at V and 4 bases at J, with 8 bases between. This CDR3 spans 13 amino acids. Germline V gene sequence: CDR1 SGHTA, CDR2 FQGNSA.

This chain links TRBV4-1 with TRBJ2-1, with a possible D match to TRBD1 (5 bases). The CDR3 contains 16 residues. The ends were cut back, 1 base at V and 0 bases at J, with 10 bases in the middle. CDR1 and CDR2 (germline): MGHRA, YSYEKL. DNA for the CDR3: TGCGCCAGCAGCCAAGGGGCAGGGCACTCCTACAATGAGCAGTTCTTC. It is translated as CASSQGAGHSYNEQFF.

The chain is built from TRBV7-3 and TRBJ2-7, with 7 bases identical to TRBD1. Looked up from germline, CDR1 is SGHTA and CDR2 is FQGTGA. The J segment lost 2 bases and the V segment lost 2 bases, leaving 3 bases of the junction unmatched. The CDR3 covers 14 residues. The CDR3 protein is CASSLGQGAYEQYF. DNA of the CDR3: TGTGCCAGCAGCTTAGGGCAGGGGGCCTACGAGCAGTACTTC.

This clone was detected only once. J is TRBJ2-7 and V is TRBV30; 9 bases match TRBD2. After removal of 3 bases from V and 5 bases from J, the junction contained 8 bases not matched to a gene. Germline V gene lookup returns CDR1 GTSNPN and CDR2 SVGIG (reference sequence). This CDR3 has 14 residues. The CDR3 reads CAWRDSGSLHEQYF. The DNA of the CDR3 is TGTGCCTGGAGAGATAGCGGGAGTCTCCACGAGCAGTACTTC.

The rearrangement links TRBV10-1 to TRBJ1-5; 7 bases are shared with TRBD1. This CDR3 comprises 20 residues. Per germline, CDR1 WNHNN and CDR2 SYGVQD (reference sequence). V was pared by 8 bases and J by 0 bases, with 22 bases of the junction left unmatched. The CDR3 region has the DNA TGCGCCAGCCTAGGTAGGACAGGCAAGAACTGTTTTCATAGCAATCAGCCCCAGCATTTT. Its translation is CASLGRTGKNCFHSNQPQHF.